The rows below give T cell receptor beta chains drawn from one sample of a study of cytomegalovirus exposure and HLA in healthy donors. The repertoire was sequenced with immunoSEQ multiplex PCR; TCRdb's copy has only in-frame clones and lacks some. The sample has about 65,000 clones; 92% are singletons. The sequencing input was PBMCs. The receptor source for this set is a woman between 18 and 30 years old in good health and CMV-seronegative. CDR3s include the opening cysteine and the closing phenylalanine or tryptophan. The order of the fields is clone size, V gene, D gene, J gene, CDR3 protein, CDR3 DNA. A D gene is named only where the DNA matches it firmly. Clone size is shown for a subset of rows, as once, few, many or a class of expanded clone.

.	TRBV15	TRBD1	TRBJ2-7	CATSNLLGVGTGGDEQYF	TGTGCCACCAGCAACCTACTAGGGGTCGGGACAGGGGGAGACGAGCAGTACTTC
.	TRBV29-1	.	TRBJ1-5	CSVGGDAQPQHF	TGCAGCGTTGGCGGGGACGCTCAGCCCCAGCATTTT
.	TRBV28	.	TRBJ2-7	CAGLSDSYEQYF	TGTGCCGGTTTGAGCGACTCCTACGAGCAGTACTTC
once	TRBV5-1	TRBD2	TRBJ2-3	CASSSLAGEADTQYF	TGCGCCAGCAGCTCCCTAGCGGGAGAGGCAGATACGCAGTATTTT
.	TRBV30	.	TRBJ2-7	CAWSITYEQYF	TGTGCCTGGAGTATCACCTACGAGCAGTACTTC
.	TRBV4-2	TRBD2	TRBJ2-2	CASSPFDSSGGSTGELFF	TGTGCCAGCAGCCCGTTCGATAGTAGCGGGGGGAGCACCGGGGAGCTGTTTTTT
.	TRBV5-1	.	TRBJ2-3	CASRVLDTDTQYF	TGCGCCAGCAGAGTTCTAGACACAGATACGCAGTATTTT
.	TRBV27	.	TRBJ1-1	CASSLSAGLNTEAFF	TGTGCCAGCAGTTTGTCGGCAGGCTTGAACACTGAAGCTTTCTTT
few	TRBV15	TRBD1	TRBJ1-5	CATSRDISTGDQPQHF	TGTGCCACCAGCAGAGATATCTCGACAGGGGATCAGCCCCAGCATTTT
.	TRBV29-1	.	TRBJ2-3	CSVRHHTQYF	TGCAGCGTTAGACACCATACGCAGTATTTT
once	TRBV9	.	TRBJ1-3	CASSVDSVGASGNTIYF	TGTGCCAGCAGCGTGGACAGCGTAGGGGCAAGTGGAAACACCATATATTTT
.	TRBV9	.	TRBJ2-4	CASSVATENPTPLAKNIQYF	TGTGCCAGCAGCGTAGCTACGGAGAACCCGACTCCTTTAGCCAAAAACATTCAGTACTTC